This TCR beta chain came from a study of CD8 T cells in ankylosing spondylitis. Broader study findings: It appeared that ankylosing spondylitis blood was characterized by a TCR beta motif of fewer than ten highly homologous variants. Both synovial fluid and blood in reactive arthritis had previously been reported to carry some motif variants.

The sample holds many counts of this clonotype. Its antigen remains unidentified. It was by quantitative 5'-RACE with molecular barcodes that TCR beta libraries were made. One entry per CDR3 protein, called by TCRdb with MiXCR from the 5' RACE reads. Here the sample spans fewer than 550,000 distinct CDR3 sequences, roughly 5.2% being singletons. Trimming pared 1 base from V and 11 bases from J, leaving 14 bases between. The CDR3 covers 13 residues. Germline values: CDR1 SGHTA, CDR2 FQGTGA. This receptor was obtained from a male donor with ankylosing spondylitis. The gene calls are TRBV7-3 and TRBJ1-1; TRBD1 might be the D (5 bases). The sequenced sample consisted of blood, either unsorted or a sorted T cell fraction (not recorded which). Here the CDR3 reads CASSLSFRGFAFF. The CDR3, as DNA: TGTGCCAGCAGCTTAAGCTTTCGGGGGTTTGCTTTCTTT.